This T cell receptor beta chain is from a study of beta chain features in type 1 diabetes. A word on this clone: The antigen is not known.

The sequenced template was cDNA made from the entire isolated RNA. Libraries were prepared by immunoSEQ multiplex PCR; TCRdb keeps only in-frame clonotypes and omits some of them. This table has roughly 170,000 clones, about 13% appearing once. Findings and caveats of the study: Patients and controls would share equally any PCR tilt toward shorter templates.

Germline CDR1 is LGHNA and CDR2 is YNFKEQ. The CDR3 contains 16 residues. J lost 4 bases, V lost 1 base, and 4 bases had no gene match. One heparinised draw, averaging roughly 110 mL, was taken per donor. This TCR came from a woman between 18 and 29 years old in good health. The specimen sequenced was central memory CD4+ T cells from blood. The rearrangement joins TRBV4-2 to TRBJ2-3; 11 nucleotides line up with TRBD2. CDR3 DNA: TGTGCCAGCAGCCAAGTGCTAGCGGGAGGAGCAGATACGCAGTATTTT. It encodes CASSQVLAGGADTQYF.